This TCR beta chain derives from a study of PD-1 blockade in mismatch repair-deficient tumors. Study-level information: Patients had fewer than 15 mismatch repair-deficient cancer types and were previously treated and progressing.

Trimming cost V 3 bases and J 5 bases, with 11 bases left between them. Germline loops: CDR1 SNHLY, CDR2 FYNNEI. This CDR3 has 14 amino acids. Assay: immunoSEQ multiplex PCR; the TCRdb copy retains only in-frame clones and omits some. The sample yields about 68,000 clones, 70% to 85% seen once. All patients were mismatch repair deficient, assessed by either PCR or immunohistochemistry. The chain carries TRBV2 and TRBJ1-5; no firm D call. The starting material was peripheral blood, obtained 2 weeks after starting pembrolizumab. The TCR originated in an adult with mismatch repair-deficient cancer. The CDR3 loop is CASSDWRIDQPQHF. The CDR3 DNA follows: TGTGCCAGCAGTGACTGGCGAATTGATCAGCCCCAGCATTTT.